Detailed here is one TCR beta chain. Its target is unknown. The CDR3 has 14 residues. V lost 5 bases to trimming and J lost 5 bases; unmatched junction nucleotides: 7. Looked up from germline, CDR1 is LNHDA and CDR2 is SQIVND (reference sequence). These data belong to a study of T cell repertoires in ileal Crohn's disease. The overall study: At surgery, less than 45% of patients smoked, with median disease duration around 8 years. Surgery for a complication: stricturing in approximately 60%, penetrating in about 40%.

Findings and limits, study-wide: Active smokers at surgery had more clonal expansions than non-smokers.

Libraries were prepared by immunoSEQ multiplex PCR; TCRdb keeps only in-frame clonotypes and omits some of them. The sample consists of several thousand clones, more than 65% of them appearing once. Sample: ileal tissue. The sequence was obtained from an adult with Crohn's disease. The chain carries TRBV19 and TRBJ2-5; 8 positions agree with TRBD1. The DNA for the CDR3 is TGTGCCAGTAGTGACAGGGGTGAAGATGAGACCCAGTACTTC. This translates into CASSDRGEDETQYF.